This T cell receptor beta chain was sequenced for a study of regulatory T cells in long-lasting Graves disease. Study results and limitations: Lower TCR diversity characterized persistent Graves' patients relative to newly diagnosed patients. Persistent disease preferred TRBV28, TRBJ1-2 and TRBJ2-5; new disease, TRBV20-1 and TRBJ2-1.

V was pared by 6 bases and J by 7 bases, with 18 bases between. CDR3 length equals 15 residues. The V gene's germline CDR1 is MNHNS and CDR2 SASEGT. Relying on iRepertoire HTBI primers and Arm-PCR of CDR3 regions, the team built TCR beta libraries. TCRdb fed the multiplex PCR reads into MiXCR, producing one record per CDR3 protein. The sample shows around 400,000 distinct CDR3 sequences, roughly 15% of them seen only once. Details on this clonotype: Its target is not known.

Time point: newly diagnosed GD, antithyroid drugs for less than 3 months. The authors made the TCR library using RNA they extracted from PBMCs. This sample was shared with a second study, whose subject was T cells in Graves' hyperthyroidism and ophthalmopathy. That work contributes: In the first-round RT-PCR of the TCR CDR3, the HTBI primer set was used. Most thyroid clonotypes that were expanded above 0.001 also turned up in blood.

The sample consisted of peripheral blood mononuclear cells (PBMCs), taken at new diagnosis, from a patient treated with antithyroid drugs. The V call is TRBV6-1, the J call TRBJ1-4; maybe TRBD1 (5 bases). This clonotype was obtained from a woman between 35 and 50 years old with Graves disease. The CDR3 loop reads CASRTWTSGIEKLFF. The CDR3 DNA sequence: TGTGCCAGCAGAACCTGGACATCGGGGATTGAAAAACTGTTTTTT.